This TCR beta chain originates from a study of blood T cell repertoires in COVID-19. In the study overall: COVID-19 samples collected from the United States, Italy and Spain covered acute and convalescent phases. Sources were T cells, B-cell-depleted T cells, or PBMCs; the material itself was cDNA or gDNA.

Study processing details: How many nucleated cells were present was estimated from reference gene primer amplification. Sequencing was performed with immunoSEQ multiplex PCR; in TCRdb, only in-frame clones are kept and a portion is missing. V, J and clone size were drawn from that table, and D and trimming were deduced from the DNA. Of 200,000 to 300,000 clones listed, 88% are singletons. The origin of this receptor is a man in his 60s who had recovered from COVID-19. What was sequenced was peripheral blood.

The CDR3 reads CASRPDRGGNEQFF. CDR3 sequence (DNA): TGCGCCAGCAGACCCGACAGGGGGGGGAATGAGCAGTTCTTC. The gene calls are TRBV4-1 and TRBJ2-1, with 9 bases aligning to TRBD1. Trimming at V came to 6 bases and at J to 7 bases, leaving 7 bases not matched to a gene. Per germline, CDR1 MGHRA and CDR2 YSYEKL. The CDR3 spans 14 residues.